One and the same sample provided the 4 T cell receptor beta chains below, sequenced in a study of cytomegalovirus exposure and HLA in healthy donors. PCR amplification relied on 60 Vbeta primers (plus 13 Jbeta primers). Method: immunoSEQ multiplex PCR; TCRdb's copy keeps in-frame clones and lacks some. The sample records about 150,000 clones, more than 65% being singletons. Sequenced: PBMCs. The receptors stem from a man aged 50-59 years in good health and CMV-seropositive.

The chain is built from TRBV6-5 and TRBJ1-6; TRBD1 matches at 7 bases. Looked up from germline, CDR1 is MNHEY and CDR2 is SVGAGI. Germline trimming cut 2 bases from V and 1 base from J; bases unmatched to any gene: 2. There are 16 residues in the CDR3. The CDR3 here is CASSYQTGSYNSPLHF. The CDR3 bases are TGTGCCAGCAGTTACCAGACAGGGTCCTATAATTCACCCCTCCACTTT.

This chain links TRBV5-1 with TRBJ1-6; 9 positions match TRBD1. Germline values: CDR1 SGHRS, CDR2 YFSETQ. J gave up 10 bases and V 4 bases, and 9 bases lay outside the gene matches. The CDR3 is made up of 15 amino acids. The chain's CDR3 is CASSLWDRENSPLHF. The CDR3 DNA sequence: TGCGCCAGCAGCCTATGGGACAGGGAAAACTCACCCCTCCACTTT.

The chain is built from TRBV30 and TRBJ1-3; TRBD1 matches 7 bases. Unmatched junction bases numbered 3, after V lost 4 bases and J lost 0 bases. This CDR3 has 14 residues. Germline CDR1 is GTSNPN and CDR2 is SVGIG (reference sequence). CDR3 nucleotides: TGTGCCTGGACGGCAGGGGGCTCTGGAAACACCATATATTTT. The encoded protein is CAWTAGGSGNTIYF.

The V and J genes are TRBV11-3 and TRBJ2-3; 11 nucleotides line up with TRBD2. The CDR3 covers 16 residues. Germline V CDR1 and CDR2: SGHNT, YENEEA. V shed 6 bases, J shed 2 bases, and the junction held 7 bases outside the gene matches. CDR3 sequence (DNA): TGTGCCAGCAGTTCTGGACTAGCGGGTCTCACAGATACGCAGTATTTT. Translated: CASSSGLAGLTDTQYF.